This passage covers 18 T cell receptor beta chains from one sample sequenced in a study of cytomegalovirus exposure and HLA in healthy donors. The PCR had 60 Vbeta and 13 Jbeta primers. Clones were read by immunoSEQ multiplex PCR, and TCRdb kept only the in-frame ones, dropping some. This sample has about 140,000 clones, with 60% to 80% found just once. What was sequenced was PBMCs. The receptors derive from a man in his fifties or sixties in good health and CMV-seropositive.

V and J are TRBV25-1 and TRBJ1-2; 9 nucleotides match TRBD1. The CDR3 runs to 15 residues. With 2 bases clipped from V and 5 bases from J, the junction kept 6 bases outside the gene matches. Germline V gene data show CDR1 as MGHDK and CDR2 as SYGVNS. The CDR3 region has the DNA TGTGCCAGCAGTGAAGCCGGACAGGGGTGGTATGGCTACACCTTC. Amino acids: CASSEAGQGWYGYTF.

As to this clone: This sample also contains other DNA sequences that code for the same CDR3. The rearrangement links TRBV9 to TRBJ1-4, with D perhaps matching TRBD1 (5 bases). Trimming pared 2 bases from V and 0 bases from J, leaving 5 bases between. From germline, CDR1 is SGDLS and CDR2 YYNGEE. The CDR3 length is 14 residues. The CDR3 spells CASSVTATNEKLFF. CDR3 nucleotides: TGTGCCAGCAGCGTGACAGCAACTAATGAAAAACTGTTTTTT.

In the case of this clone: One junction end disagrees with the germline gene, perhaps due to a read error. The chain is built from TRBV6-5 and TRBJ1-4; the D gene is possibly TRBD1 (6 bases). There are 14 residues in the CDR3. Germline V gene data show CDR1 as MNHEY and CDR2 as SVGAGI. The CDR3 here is CANSVRVRGEKLFF. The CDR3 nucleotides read TGTGCCAACAGTGTCCGGGTCAGGGGTGAAAAACTGTTTTTT.

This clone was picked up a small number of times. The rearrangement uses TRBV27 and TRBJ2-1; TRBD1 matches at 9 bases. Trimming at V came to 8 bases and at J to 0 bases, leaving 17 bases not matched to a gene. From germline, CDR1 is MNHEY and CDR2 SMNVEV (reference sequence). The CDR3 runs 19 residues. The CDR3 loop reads CASRRGTGTVLSSYNEQFF. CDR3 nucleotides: TGTGCCAGCCGCCGTGGGACAGGGACGGTCTTGAGCTCCTACAATGAGCAGTTCTTC.

This CDR3 is CATSRANYGYTF. CDR3 DNA: TGTGCCACCAGCAGGGCCAACTATGGCTACACCTTC. J is TRBJ1-2 and V is TRBV15, with D unresolved. Looked up from germline, CDR1 is LNHNV and CDR2 is YYDKDF (reference sequence). The CDR3 is 12 amino acids. Trimming pared 3 bases from V and 2 bases from J, leaving 4 bases between.

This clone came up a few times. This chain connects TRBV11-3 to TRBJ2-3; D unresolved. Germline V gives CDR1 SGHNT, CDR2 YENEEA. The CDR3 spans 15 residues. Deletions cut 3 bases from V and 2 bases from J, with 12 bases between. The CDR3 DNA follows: TGTGCCAGCAGCTTCGAGTTTGGGCCCACAGATACGCAGTATTTT. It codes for CASSFEFGPTDTQYF.

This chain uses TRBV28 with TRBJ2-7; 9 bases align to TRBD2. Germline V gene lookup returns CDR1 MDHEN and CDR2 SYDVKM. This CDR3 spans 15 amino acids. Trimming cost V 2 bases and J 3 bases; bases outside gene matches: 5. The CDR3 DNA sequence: TGTGCCAGCAGTTTAGGGGTAGCGGGAGACTACGAGCAGTACTTC. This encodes CASSLGVAGDYEQYF.

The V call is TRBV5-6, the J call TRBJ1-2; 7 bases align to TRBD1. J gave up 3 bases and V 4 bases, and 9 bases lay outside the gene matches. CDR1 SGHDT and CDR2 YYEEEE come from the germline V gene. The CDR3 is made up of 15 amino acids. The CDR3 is CASSLRTGTHYGYTF. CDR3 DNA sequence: TGTGCCAGCAGCCTCCGGACAGGTACCCACTATGGCTACACCTTC.

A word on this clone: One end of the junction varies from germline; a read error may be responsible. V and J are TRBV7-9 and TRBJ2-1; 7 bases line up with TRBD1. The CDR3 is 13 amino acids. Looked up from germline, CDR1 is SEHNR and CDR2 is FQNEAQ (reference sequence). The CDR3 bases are TGTTCCAGCACCTTTACAGGGGTCAATGAGCAGTTCTTC. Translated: CSSTFTGVNEQFF.

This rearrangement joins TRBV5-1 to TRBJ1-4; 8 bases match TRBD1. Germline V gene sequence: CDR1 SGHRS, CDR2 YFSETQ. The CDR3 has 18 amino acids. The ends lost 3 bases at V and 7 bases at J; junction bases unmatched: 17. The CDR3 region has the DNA TGCGCCAGCAGCTCTCCAGGGGCCGTAGGACAGGGACTTGAAAAACTGTTTTTT. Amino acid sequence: CASSSPGAVGQGLEKLFF.

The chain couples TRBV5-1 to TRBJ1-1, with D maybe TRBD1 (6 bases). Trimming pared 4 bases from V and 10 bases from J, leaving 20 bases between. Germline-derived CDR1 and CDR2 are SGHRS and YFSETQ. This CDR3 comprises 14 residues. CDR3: CASSPDRSSVLAFF. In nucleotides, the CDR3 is TGCGCCAGCAGCCCGGACAGAAGTTCTGTATTAGCTTTCTTT.

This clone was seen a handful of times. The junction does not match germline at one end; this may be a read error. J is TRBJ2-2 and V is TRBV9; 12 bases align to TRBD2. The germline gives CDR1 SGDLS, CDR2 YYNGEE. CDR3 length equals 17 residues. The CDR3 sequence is CASSVGLAGGPTGGLFF. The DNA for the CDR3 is TGTGCCAGCAGCGTAGGTCTAGCGGGGGGGCCGACCGGGGGGCTGTTTTTT.

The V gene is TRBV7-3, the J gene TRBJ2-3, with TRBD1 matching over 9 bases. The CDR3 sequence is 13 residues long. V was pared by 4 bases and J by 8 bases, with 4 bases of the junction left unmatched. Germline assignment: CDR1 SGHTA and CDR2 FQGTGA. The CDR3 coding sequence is TGTGCCAGCAGCTCCAAACAGGGGGCTACGCAGTATTTT. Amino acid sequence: CASSSKQGATQYF.

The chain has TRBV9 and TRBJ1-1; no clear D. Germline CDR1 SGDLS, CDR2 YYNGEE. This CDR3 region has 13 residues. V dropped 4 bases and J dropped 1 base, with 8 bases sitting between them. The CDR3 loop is CASSPGWNTEAFF. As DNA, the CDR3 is TGTGCCAGCAGCCCGGGGTGGAACACTGAAGCTTTCTTT.

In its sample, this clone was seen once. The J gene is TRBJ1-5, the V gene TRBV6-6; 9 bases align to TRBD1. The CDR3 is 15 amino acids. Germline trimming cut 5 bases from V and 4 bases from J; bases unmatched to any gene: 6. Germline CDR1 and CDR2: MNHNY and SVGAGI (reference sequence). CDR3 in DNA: TGTGCCAGCAGTACAGGGGGCGGTGGGAATCAGCCCCAGCATTTT. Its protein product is CASSTGGGGNQPQHF.

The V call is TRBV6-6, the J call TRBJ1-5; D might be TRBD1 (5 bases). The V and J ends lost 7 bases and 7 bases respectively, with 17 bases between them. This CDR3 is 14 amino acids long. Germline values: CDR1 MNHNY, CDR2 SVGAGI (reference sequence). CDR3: CASTPTAGGQPQHF. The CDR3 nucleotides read TGTGCCAGCACCCCGACTGCGGGGGGACAGCCCCAGCATTTT.

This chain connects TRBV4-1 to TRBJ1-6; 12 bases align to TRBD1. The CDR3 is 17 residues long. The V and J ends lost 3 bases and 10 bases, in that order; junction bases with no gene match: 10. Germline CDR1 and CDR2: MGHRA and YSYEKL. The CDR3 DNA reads TGCGCCAGCAGCCATTTGTCCGGGACAGGGGGCAGGTCACCCCTCCACTTT. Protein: CASSHLSGTGGRSPLHF.

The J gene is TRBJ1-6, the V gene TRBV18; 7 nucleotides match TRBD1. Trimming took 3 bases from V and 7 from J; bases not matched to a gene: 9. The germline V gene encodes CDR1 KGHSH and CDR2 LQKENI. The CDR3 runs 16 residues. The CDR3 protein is CASSPSGGIGNSPLHF. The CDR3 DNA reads TGTGCCAGCTCACCGTCAGGGGGGATTGGGAATTCACCCCTCCACTTT. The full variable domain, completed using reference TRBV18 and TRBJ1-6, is NAGVMQNPRHLVRRRGQEARLRCSPMKGHSHVYWYRQLPEEGLKFMVYLQKENIIDESGMPKERFSAEFPKEGPSILRIQQVVRGDSAAYFCASSPSGGIGNSPLHFGNGTRLTVT.